This is a list of T cell receptor beta chains from one sample in a study of blood T cell repertoires in COVID-19. Using immunoSEQ multiplex PCR, the repertoire was profiled, and TCRdb retains in-frame clones only, with some absent. The sample includes 230,000 or so clones, more than 85% seen only once; the top ten take 1.9%. The source material was peripheral blood. Receptors were obtained from a man in his forties with active or convalescent COVID-19. Each CDR3 is given with its conserved first and last residue. Each record gives: V gene, D gene, J gene, clone size, CDR3 DNA, CDR3 protein. A D gene is named only where the DNA matches it firmly. Some rows have no size entry. The others give once, few or many, or a class for an expanded clone.

>TRBV10-2|TRBD2|TRBJ2-7|NA
TGCGCCAGCAGTGAGTCGGGACTAGCGGCCTACGAGCAGTACTTC
CASSESGLAAYEQYF
>TRBV7-9|TRBD1|TRBJ1-2|NA
TGTGCCAGCAGCCAAGACAGGGTTTATGGCTACACCTTC
CASSQDRVYGYTF
>TRBV2|TRBD1|TRBJ2-7|once
TGTGCCAGCAGGTTACTGACAGGGGGGGGAGTAAACGAGCAGTACTTC
CASRLLTGGGVNEQYF
>TRBV7-9|NA|TRBJ1-5|NA
TGTGCCAGCAGCCGGTCATCAGGGGCGGCTCAGCCCCAGCATTTT
CASSRSSGAAQPQHF
>TRBV28|TRBD2|TRBJ2-1|NA
TGTGCCAGCAGTCCCCTTAGGACTAGCGGGGGGCCCTATGAGCAGTTCTTC
CASSPLRTSGGPYEQFF
>TRBV5-5|NA|TRBJ2-2|many
TGTGCCAGCAGCCCAAAACCTCCGGGACACCTGAACACCGGGGAGCTGTTTTTT
CASSPKPPGHLNTGELFF
>TRBV5-6|TRBD2|TRBJ2-1|NA
TGTGCCAGCAGCTTGGACCCGGGACTAGCGGACAATGAGCAGTTCTTC
CASSLDPGLADNEQFF
>TRBV5-4|TRBD2|TRBJ2-7|NA
TGTGCCAGCAGCTCCGGGACTAGCGGGTACTCTAGAGAGCAGTACTTC
CASSSGTSGYSREQYF
>TRBV9|NA|TRBJ1-5|NA
TGTGCCAGCAGCGTGGGAGGGGGAGACAATCAGCCCCAGCATTTT
CASSVGGGDNQPQHF
>TRBV19|TRBD1|TRBJ2-7|NA
TGTGCCAGTAGACCGACAGGGACCGACGAGCAGTACTTC
CASRPTGTDEQYF
>TRBV6-5|NA|TRBJ2-7|NA
TGTGCCAGCCGGCCCGCCGGTGCGGGGGAGCAGTACTTC
CASRPAGAGEQYF
>TRBV5-4|TRBD2|TRBJ2-1|NA
TGTGCCAGCAGCTATGGGACTAGCGGGAGGCCCTTGGATGAGCAGTTCTTC
CASSYGTSGRPLDEQFF
>TRBV28|TRBD1|TRBJ1-2|NA
TGTGCCAGCAGTCCCGGACAGGGAGGATCTGGCTACACCTTC
CASSPGQGGSGYTF
>TRBV4-1|TRBD2|TRBJ2-5|NA
TGCGCCAGCAGCCCTGGGACTAGCGGGAGGGCCGAGGAAGAGACCCAGTACTTC
CASSPGTSGRAEEETQYF
>TRBV19|TRBD1|TRBJ1-5|NA
TGTGCCACTAAACAGGGGGATCAGCCCCAGCATTTT
CATKQGDQPQHF
>TRBV19|TRBD1|TRBJ2-7|NA
TGTGCCAGTAGTTTAACCGGGACAGGGGGCGACGAGCAGTACTTC
CASSLTGTGGDEQYF
>TRBV28|NA|TRBJ1-5|few
TGTGCCAGCATTAATAGGGGACAGCCCCAGCATTTT
CASINRGQPQHF
>TRBV28|NA|TRBJ1-4|NA
TGTGCCAGCAGTTTAGACAGACTGAATAATGAAAAACTGTTTTTT
CASSLDRLNNEKLFF
>TRBV27|TRBD2|TRBJ2-1|NA
TGTGCCAGCAGCTGGCGTTCTGGGGGGGGGACCTACAATGAGCAGTTCTTC
CASSWRSGGGTYNEQFF
>TRBV10-3|NA|TRBJ2-7|NA
TGTGCCATCAGTGAATTCGATACAGTATCCTACGAGCAGTACTTC
CAISEFDTVSYEQYF